This T cell receptor (beta chain) was captured by sequencing in a study of T cells in Graves' hyperthyroidism and ophthalmopathy. Researchers took RNA transcripts and amplified the TCR beta CDR3 regions from them. With the HTBI primer set, the TCR CDR3 went through a first round of RT-PCR. TCRdb itself ran the multiplex PCR reads through MiXCR, one entry per CDR3 protein. The data hold about 420,000 distinct CDR3 sequences, with approximately 14% observed a single time. The hyperthyroidism patients had all been newly diagnosed, and their disease duration was under 2 months. Their ages ranged from 18 to 65 years. In its sample, this clonotype was seen many times. CDR3 length: 15 residues. CDR1 SGHRS and CDR2 YFSETQ come from the germline V gene. Trimming removed 0 bases from V and 6 bases from J, with 16 bases in between.

Sequencing used blood. The sequence derives from a woman aged 18-29 years with Graves' hyperthyroidism. The chain employs TRBV5-1 and TRBJ2-7, with D possibly being TRBD1 or TRBD2 (5 bases each). CDR3 coding DNA: TGCGCCAGCAGCTTGGTTGGCCTACGGGGCGGCGAGCAGTACTTC. Protein: CASSLVGLRGGEQYF.